The text below deals with one TCR beta chain. Its antigen is not known. The source of the sample is a study of Ad26.COV2.S vaccination and SARS-CoV-2 variants. Study results and limitations: People who got the vaccine or the placebo had similar non-spike TCR breadth.

Noted treatment: roughly 19 received Ad26.COV2.S at low or high dose, single or two shots; roughly five received placebo; per-sample allocation not given. The samples date from day 63 after the first vaccine or placebo injection. Recruitment in Boston yielded a donor of adult age, 18-55 years. Trimming took off 0 bases at V and 3 bases at J, with 8 bases between the two ends. This CDR3 is built from 14 residues. Germline V gene data show CDR1 as MGHRA and CDR2 as YSYEKL. The data were produced by immunoSEQ multiplex PCR, yet TCRdb's version contains in-frame clones alone and is incomplete. The sample lists around 450,000 clones, 89% seen once, with around 2.5% in the top ten.

The chain recombines TRBV4-1 with TRBJ1-1; D remains unclear. This specimen was peripheral blood, taken in a trial of Ad26.COV2.S vaccine versus placebo. The TCR originated in a person between 18 and 65 years old who received the Ad26.COV2.S COVID-19 vaccine or a placebo. In DNA form, the CDR3 reads TGCGCCAGCAGCCAAGAGGCGGGGTACACTGAAGCTTTCTTT. Protein: CASSQEAGYTEAFF.